Below, 24 T cell receptor beta chains from the same sample are listed, as sequenced in a study of blood T cell repertoires in COVID-19. TCRdb's table, derived via immunoSEQ multiplex PCR, lists solely in-frame clones and lacks some. The table records 110,000 or so clones, roughly 90% of them present only once. Sequenced: peripheral blood. The receptors were gathered from a woman aged 70-85 years who had recovered from COVID-19.

This clone showed up just a few times. The chain combines TRBV4-1 with TRBJ2-1, with a tentative D call TRBD1 (5 bases). This CDR3 is built from 14 residues. Trimming cost V 4 bases and J 6 bases, with 13 bases left between them. Germline loops: CDR1 MGHRA, CDR2 YSYEKL. For the CDR3, the DNA is TGCGCCAGCAGCCCATGGGAACAGGTCAATGAGCAGTTCTTC. Protein sequence: CASSPWEQVNEQFF.

The V call is TRBV24-1, the J call TRBJ2-1; the D is unclear. With 2 bases removed from V and 0 bases from J, the gap between germline ends came to 10 bases. Germline V gives CDR1 KGHDR, CDR2 SFDVKD. The CDR3 sequence is 16 residues long. The CDR3 region has the DNA TGTGCCACCAGTGATTCCGGTGCTGACTCCTACAATGAGCAGTTCTTC. This gives the protein CATSDSGADSYNEQFF.

The J gene is TRBJ2-5, the V gene TRBV5-5; 10 bases are shared with TRBD1. The junction had 14 bases not matched to a gene; V was cut back by 4 bases and J by 5 bases. This CDR3 contains 17 residues. Germline CDR1 reads SGHKS; CDR2 reads YYEKEE (reference sequence). The CDR3 spells CASSPLGTGEVRETQYF. CDR3 in DNA: TGTGCCAGCAGCCCCCTGGGGACAGGGGAGGTGCGGGAGACCCAGTACTTC.

The chain has TRBV18 and TRBJ2-7, with TRBD1 matching over 7 bases. V gave up 5 bases and J gave up 4 bases; unmatched junction bases: 11. Germline CDR1 and CDR2: KGHSH and LQKENI. CDR3 length equals 15 residues. CDR3 amino acids: CASSAVPDRMYEQYF. The DNA for the CDR3 is TGTGCCAGCTCAGCTGTACCGGACAGGATGTACGAGCAGTACTTC.

The V gene is TRBV4-2, the J gene TRBJ2-6, with 7 bases identical to TRBD2. The CDR3 totals 18 residues. Germline trimming cut 1 base from V and 3 bases from J; bases unmatched to any gene: 9. Germline lookup yields CDR1 LGHNA and CDR2 YNFKEQ. CDR3: CASSQGWEGVGGANVLTF. As DNA, the CDR3 is TGTGCCAGCAGCCAAGGGTGGGAGGGAGTTGGTGGGGCCAACGTCCTGACTTTC.

This sequence joins TRBV7-9 and TRBJ1-4; the D gene is possibly TRBD1 (6 bases). The germline gives CDR1 SEHNR, CDR2 FQNEAQ (reference sequence). This CDR3 is 15 amino acids long. The V end lost 5 bases, the J end lost 3 bases, and 13 bases lay between the germline ends. CDR3 nucleotides: TGTGCCAGCAGCCCCGGCAGGGGACCTAATGAAAAACTGTTTTTT. Its protein is CASSPGRGPNEKLFF.

J is TRBJ1-3 and V is TRBV10-3, with D perhaps matching TRBD1 (5 bases). Germline V lookup: CDR1 ENHRY, CDR2 SYGVKD. Trimming stripped 0 bases from V and 4 bases from J, with 10 bases between. The CDR3 runs to 15 residues. The CDR3 loop is CAISESGGAGNTIYF. The DNA for the CDR3 is TGTGCCATCAGTGAGTCCGGGGGAGCCGGAAACACCATATATTTT.

The chain uses TRBV2 and TRBJ1-5, with 10 bases matching TRBD1. The trim removed 6 bases at V and 4 bases at J, leaving 0 bases unmatched. Germline V CDR1 and CDR2: SNHLY, FYNNEI. The CDR3 loop spans 13 amino acids. The CDR3 spells CASRGQGNQPQHF. The CDR3 nucleotides read TGTGCCAGCAGGGGACAGGGGAATCAGCCCCAGCATTTT.

This clone was picked up one time. This chain uses TRBV27 with TRBJ1-4; TRBD1 is a possible D gene (5 bases). Germline V gene sequence: CDR1 MNHEY, CDR2 SMNVEV (reference sequence). The V gene lost 2 bases and the J gene lost 0 bases, with 13 bases spanning the gap. The CDR3 loop spans 17 amino acids. The CDR3 bases are TGTGCCAGCAGTTTAAGGGGCATACCGTCAACTAATGAAAAACTGTTTTTT. Translation: CASSLRGIPSTNEKLFF.

The chain has TRBV2 and TRBJ2-5, with TRBD1 matching 10 bases. The CDR3 sequence is 12 residues long. Losses at the gene ends were 6 bases for V and 5 bases for J; bases not matched to a gene: 0. Per the germline V gene, CDR1 is SNHLY and CDR2 is FYNNEI. CDR3 region: CASRGQGETQYF. The CDR3 DNA follows: TGTGCCAGCAGGGGACAGGGGGAGACCCAGTACTTC.

The chain links TRBV5-4 to TRBJ2-5; 10 nucleotides match TRBD1. CDR3 length: 15 residues. Germline CDR1 SGHNT, CDR2 YYREEE (reference sequence). The V and J ends lost 4 bases and 5 bases, in that order; junction bases with no gene match: 8. CDR3 DNA sequence: TGTGCCAGCAGCACTCGACAGGGGGCGAGTGAGACCCAGTACTTC. Translated, it gives CASSTRQGASETQYF.

The rearrangement links TRBV28 to TRBJ2-4, with D perhaps matching TRBD2 (6 bases). The CDR3 has 14 amino acids. The ends were cut back, 2 bases at V and 5 bases at J, with 10 bases in the middle. Germline V CDR1 and CDR2: MDHEN, SYDVKM. As DNA, the CDR3 is TGTGCCAGCAGTTTACGGGAGACTGAAAACATTCAGTACTTC. This codes for CASSLRETENIQYF.

The chain carries TRBV6-6 and TRBJ2-6; D is possibly TRBD1 (6 bases). V lost 6 bases and J lost 2, with 11 bases in between. Germline V gene data show CDR1 as MNHNY and CDR2 as SVGAGI (reference sequence). This CDR3 has 15 residues. The CDR3 sequence is CASSSTGTGANVLTF. In DNA, the CDR3 is TGTGCCAGCAGCTCGACAGGAACTGGGGCCAACGTCCTGACTTTC.

This chain uses TRBV7-8 with TRBJ1-2, with a tentative D call TRBD1 (5 bases). Germline values: CDR1 SGHVS, CDR2 FQNEAQ. The V gene lost 4 bases and the J gene lost 8 bases, with 17 bases spanning the gap. The CDR3 totals 14 residues. The CDR3 nucleotides read TGTGCCAGCAGCTCCGCGGGGTCGGAGGGGGGCTACACCTTC. It yields the protein CASSSAGSEGGYTF.

The chain combines TRBV19 with TRBJ2-1; D might be TRBD2 (6 bases). This CDR3 is 15 amino acids long. V was pared by 2 bases and J by 7 bases, with 15 bases between. CDR1 and CDR2 from the germline V gene are LNHDA and SQIVND (reference sequence). In DNA, the CDR3 is TGTGCCAGTAGTATACCGGGACTTGGGGTGAATGAGCAGTTCTTC. It translates to CASSIPGLGVNEQFF. The full variable domain, its missing parts supplied by reference TRBV19 and TRBJ2-1, is DGGITQSPKYLFRKEGQNVTLSCEQNLNHDAMYWYRQDPGQGLRLIYYSQIVNDFQKGDIAEGYSVSREKKESFPLTVTSAQKNPTAFYLCASSIPGLGVNEQFFGPGTRLTVL.

This rearrangement joins TRBV7-2 to TRBJ2-1; possible D gene TRBD2, 5 bases. Germline-derived CDR1 and CDR2 are SGHTA and FQGNSA. V was clipped by 4 bases and J by 4 bases, with 8 bases between them. This CDR3 spans 13 amino acids. The chain's CDR3 is CASSSRLYNEQFF. CDR3 DNA sequence: TGTGCCAGCAGCTCCCGACTATACAATGAGCAGTTCTTC.

This clone occurred a few times. The chain uses TRBV7-9 and TRBJ1-1; no firm D call. V shed 5 bases and J shed 0 bases, with 7 bases lying between them. The CDR3 is made up of 13 amino acids. Germline CDR1 is SEHNR and CDR2 is FQNEAQ (reference sequence). The CDR3 DNA sequence: TGTGCCAGCAGCATCCAGATGAACACTGAAGCTTTCTTT. Amino acids: CASSIQMNTEAFF.

This clone appeared a single time. J is TRBJ1-4 and V is TRBV4-1; D possibly corresponds to TRBD1 (6 bases). Germline loops: CDR1 MGHRA, CDR2 YSYEKL. CDR3 length: 14 residues. The V and J ends lost 4 bases and 4 bases respectively, with 10 bases between them. CDR3 sequence reads: CASSRGQGNEKLFF. CDR3 nucleotide sequence: TGCGCCAGCAGCCGGGGGCAGGGTAATGAAAAACTGTTTTTT.

This clone showed up just once. The gene calls are TRBV5-4 and TRBJ1-1; 8 bases line up with TRBD1. Germline V CDR1 and CDR2: SGHNT, YYREEE (reference sequence). With 0 bases clipped from V and 5 bases from J, the junction kept 6 bases outside the gene matches. This CDR3 region has 15 residues. The DNA of the CDR3 is TGTGCCAGCAGCTTGGTACAGGGGGTAGGGACTGAAGCTTTCTTT. This encodes CASSLVQGVGTEAFF.

The V gene is TRBV5-1, the J gene TRBJ1-1; TRBD1 agrees at 8 bases. This CDR3 spans 14 amino acids. The trim removed 2 bases at V and 4 bases at J, leaving 4 bases unmatched. Germline CDR1 and CDR2: SGHRS and YFSETQ. The CDR3 region has the DNA TGCGCCAGCAGCTTACAGGGGGGGAGCACTGAAGCTTTCTTT. The encoded protein is CASSLQGGSTEAFF.

The count of this clone is one. The rearrangement links TRBV5-1 to TRBJ2-2; TRBD2 matches 7 bases. The CDR3 consists of 15 residues. Per the germline V gene, CDR1 is SGHRS and CDR2 is YFSETQ. Losses at the gene ends were 1 base for V and 5 bases for J; bases not matched to a gene: 5. The CDR3, as DNA: TGCGCCAGCAGCTTGTTCGCGGGGGAAACCGGGGAGCTGTTTTTT. Amino acids: CASSLFAGETGELFF.

The chain combines TRBV5-6 with TRBJ2-2; possibly TRBD1 for D (6 bases). This CDR3 has 12 residues. V lost 3 bases, J lost 13 bases, and 13 bases lay in between. Germline V gene lookup returns CDR1 SGHDT and CDR2 YYEEEE. CDR3 loop: CASSYREFALFF. The CDR3, as DNA: TGTGCCAGCAGCTACAGGGAATTTGCGCTGTTTTTT.

This chain joins TRBV4-3 and TRBJ2-1; no reliable D call. Trimming removed 0 bases from V and 7 bases from J, with 13 bases in between. The germline V gene has CDR1 LGHNA and CDR2 YSLEER. This CDR3 is built from 15 residues. CDR3 region: CASSQDWWATNEQFF. DNA of the CDR3: TGCGCCAGCAGCCAAGATTGGTGGGCTACGAATGAGCAGTTCTTC.

This chain links TRBV6-5 with TRBJ2-2; 7 bases align to TRBD1. Germline V gene sequence: CDR1 MNHEY, CDR2 SVGAGI. With V trimmed by 7 bases and J by 0 bases, 5 bases remained unmatched. The CDR3 runs to 15 residues. CDR3 protein: CASTPGGANTGELFF. The CDR3 nucleotides are TGTGCCAGCACCCCAGGGGGAGCGAACACCGGGGAGCTGTTTTTT.